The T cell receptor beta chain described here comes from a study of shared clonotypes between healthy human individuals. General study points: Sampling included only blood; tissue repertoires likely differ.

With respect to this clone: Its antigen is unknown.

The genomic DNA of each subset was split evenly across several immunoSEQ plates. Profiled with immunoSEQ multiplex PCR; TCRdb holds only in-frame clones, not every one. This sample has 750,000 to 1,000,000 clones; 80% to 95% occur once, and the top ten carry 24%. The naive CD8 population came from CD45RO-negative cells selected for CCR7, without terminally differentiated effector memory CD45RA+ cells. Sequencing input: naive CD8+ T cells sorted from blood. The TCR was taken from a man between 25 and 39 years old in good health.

In DNA form, the CDR3 reads TGTGCCAGCAGTCCTCTTGCAGGGATCGAAAAACTGTTTTTT. Translation: CASSPLAGIEKLFF. The chain employs TRBV27 and TRBJ1-4; TRBD1 might be the D (5 bases). CDR3 length: 14 amino acids. The germline V and J ends were trimmed by 5 bases and 8 bases, with 15 bases remaining between them. Germline V gene sequence: CDR1 MNHEY, CDR2 SMNVEV (reference sequence).